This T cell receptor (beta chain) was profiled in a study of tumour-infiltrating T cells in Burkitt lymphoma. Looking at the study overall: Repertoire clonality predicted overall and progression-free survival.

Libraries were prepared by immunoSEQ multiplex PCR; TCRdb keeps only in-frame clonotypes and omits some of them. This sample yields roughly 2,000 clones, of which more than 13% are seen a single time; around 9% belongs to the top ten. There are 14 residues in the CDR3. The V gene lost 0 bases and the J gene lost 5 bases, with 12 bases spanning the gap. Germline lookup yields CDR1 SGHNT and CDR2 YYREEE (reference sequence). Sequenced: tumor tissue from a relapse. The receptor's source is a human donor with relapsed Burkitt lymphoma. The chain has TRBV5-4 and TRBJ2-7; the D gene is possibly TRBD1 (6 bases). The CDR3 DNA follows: TGTGCCAGCAGCTTGGTCCAGGGGAAGAACGAGCAGTACTTC. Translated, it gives CASSLVQGKNEQYF.